Below are 7 T cell receptor beta chains sequenced from a single sample in a study of blood T cell repertoires in COVID-19. The method was immunoSEQ multiplex PCR; TCRdb's version includes in-frame clones alone and lacks a portion of them. The table lists fewer than 250,000 clones, 76% of them singletons. Specimen: PBMCs or T cells enriched from blood (not recorded which). These receptors all come from a woman between 45 and 60 years old with acute COVID-19.

This clone is a singleton in its sample. The chain has TRBV9 and TRBJ1-4, with TRBD1 identical over 12 bases. The CDR3 runs 18 residues. Trimming at V came to 3 bases and at J to 1 base, leaving 7 bases not matched to a gene. Germline V gene data show CDR1 as SGDLS and CDR2 as YYNGEE. The CDR3: CASSGRDRGHRTNEKLFF. The CDR3 nucleotides read TGTGCCAGCAGCGGCCGGGACAGGGGGCACCGAACTAATGAAAAACTGTTTTTT.

The V and J genes are TRBV10-3 and TRBJ1-1; 9 bases fit TRBD1. The CDR3 is 14 amino acids. V lost 2 bases to trimming and J lost 5 bases; unmatched junction nucleotides: 3. Per the germline V gene, CDR1 is ENHRY and CDR2 is SYGVKD. The CDR3 sequence is CAISETGGGTEAFF. The CDR3 DNA reads TGTGCCATCAGTGAGACAGGGGGCGGGACTGAAGCTTTCTTT.

The rearrangement links TRBV12-3 or TRBV12-4 to TRBJ2-1; 8 nucleotides line up with TRBD2. J was trimmed by 10 bases and V by 7 bases; bases with no gene match: 9. The CDR3 totals 13 residues. The CDR3 protein is CASTAGGASEQFF. The DNA of the CDR3 is TGTGCCAGCACCGCCGGGGGGGCAAGCGAGCAGTTCTTC.

There are many counts of this clone. The gene calls are TRBV11-2 and TRBJ2-2; 9 bases fit TRBD1. The CDR3 is 15 amino acids. CDR1 SGHAT and CDR2 FQNNGV come from the germline V gene. With 5 bases clipped from V and 4 bases from J, the junction kept 5 bases outside the gene matches. The CDR3 coding sequence is TGTGCCAGCAGCGTACAGGGGGCGGGCACCGGGGAGCTGTTTTTT. This codes for CASSVQGAGTGELFF.

The chain is built from TRBV28 and TRBJ2-7; perhaps TRBD2 as D (6 bases). The germline CDR1 and CDR2 sequences are MDHEN and SYDVKM. V gave up 5 bases and J gave up 3 bases, with 11 bases separating them. CDR3 size: 13 residues. As DNA, the CDR3 is TGTGCCAGCAGTGCCCGCGGGATCTACGAGCAGTACGTC. Translating it yields CASSARGIYEQYV.

This clone appeared once. The rearrangement joins TRBV24-1 to TRBJ2-5, with 10 bases matching TRBD1. Looked up from germline, CDR1 is KGHDR and CDR2 is SFDVKD. The junction had 5 bases not matched to a gene; V was cut back by 3 bases and J by 5 bases. This CDR3 has 15 amino acids. CDR3 region: CATSDRQGARETQYF. CDR3 coding DNA: TGTGCCACCAGTGATAGACAGGGGGCGCGGGAGACCCAGTACTTC.

V usage is TRBV16 and J usage is TRBJ1-2; 10 positions agree with TRBD1. The CDR3 totals 15 residues. Unmatched junction bases numbered 3, after V lost 4 bases and J lost 1 base. CDR1 KGHSY and CDR2 FQNENV come from the germline V gene. The CDR3 region is CASSPRDRGNYGYTF. The CDR3 coding sequence is TGTGCCAGCAGCCCGAGGGACAGGGGTAACTATGGCTACACCTTC.